The sequence of this TCR beta chain was determined in a study of blood T cell repertoires in COVID-19 (dated by TCRdb to the early 2020s). In terms of the full investigation: Samples covering the acute and convalescent phases of COVID-19 were provided by collaborators in the United States, Italy and Spain. Where HLA class I and class II types were available, the types were taken from metadata supplied by the sample provider, not from assay-based typing. Sample metadata almost always included a de-identified subject ID, COVID-19 status, age in years and sex. The samples were drawn from the first 160 participants of the ongoing ImmuneRACE study and from 1,254 subjects provided by 6 global collaborators. The repertoires were released in a freely available public database intended as a resource for research on the immune response to SARS-CoV-2. Deeply sampled blood TCRbeta repertoires from subjects exposed to, actively infected with, or recovered from COVID-19 were included in the dataset. The material from the prospective study consisted of cDNA or gDNA derived from T cells, B-cell-depleted T cells, or PBMCs.

What the research found in general, with its limitations: How much clinical and demographic metadata was included differed by source and by participant, and the metadata was provided uncurated.

The collaborating institutions used their own protocols to collect whole blood in K2EDTA tubes. For TCRbeta analysis, collaborators shipped samples as frozen whole blood, isolated PBMCs, or DNA extracted from either of those sample types. TCRbeta CDR3 regions were amplified from genomic DNA by means of the immunoSEQ Assay, a bias-controlled multiplex PCR. The published analysis was carried out like this. The number of nucleated cells in each sample was estimated from the amplification of reference gene primers within the assay. To quantify the absolute abundance of each unique TCRbeta CDR3 rearrangement, sequence reads were collapsed and filtered. Productive Simpson clonality was computed per sample as the square root of Simpson's diversity index over productive rearrangements. TCRdb took this table from immuneACCESS and kept in-frame rearrangements with V and J called. Such tables lack part of the clones; where checked against another copy, unresolved V genes explain under half of the gap, and the rest is unexplained. V, J and clone size derive from that table, while D and trimming were established from the DNA sequence. The sample includes 150,000 to 200,000 clones, with approximately 80% observed a single time. The ten largest clones add up to about 10% of the sample.

As concerns this clone: The antigen it recognizes is unknown. Per-nucleotide qualities are absent, and no much larger clonotype sits a single base away.

The CDR3 spans 16 residues, from the cysteine through the phenylalanine. Just the 48-base CDR3 DNA is kept, in frame starting at base 1. The germline V end is reduced by 0 bases and the J end by 0 bases; junction bases left unmatched: 3. CDR1 is given as MNHEY and CDR2 as SMNVEV, both from the germline V gene (reference sequence). The sequence came from a woman at least 80 years old with active or convalescent COVID-19. The specimen sequenced was peripheral blood. The chain joins TRBV27 to TRBJ1-2; 8 bases in the middle match TRBD1. CDR3 reads: CASSLSPDRANYGYTF. The DNA sequence reads TGTGCCAGCAGTTTATCTCCGGACAGGGCTAACTATGGCTACACCTTC.